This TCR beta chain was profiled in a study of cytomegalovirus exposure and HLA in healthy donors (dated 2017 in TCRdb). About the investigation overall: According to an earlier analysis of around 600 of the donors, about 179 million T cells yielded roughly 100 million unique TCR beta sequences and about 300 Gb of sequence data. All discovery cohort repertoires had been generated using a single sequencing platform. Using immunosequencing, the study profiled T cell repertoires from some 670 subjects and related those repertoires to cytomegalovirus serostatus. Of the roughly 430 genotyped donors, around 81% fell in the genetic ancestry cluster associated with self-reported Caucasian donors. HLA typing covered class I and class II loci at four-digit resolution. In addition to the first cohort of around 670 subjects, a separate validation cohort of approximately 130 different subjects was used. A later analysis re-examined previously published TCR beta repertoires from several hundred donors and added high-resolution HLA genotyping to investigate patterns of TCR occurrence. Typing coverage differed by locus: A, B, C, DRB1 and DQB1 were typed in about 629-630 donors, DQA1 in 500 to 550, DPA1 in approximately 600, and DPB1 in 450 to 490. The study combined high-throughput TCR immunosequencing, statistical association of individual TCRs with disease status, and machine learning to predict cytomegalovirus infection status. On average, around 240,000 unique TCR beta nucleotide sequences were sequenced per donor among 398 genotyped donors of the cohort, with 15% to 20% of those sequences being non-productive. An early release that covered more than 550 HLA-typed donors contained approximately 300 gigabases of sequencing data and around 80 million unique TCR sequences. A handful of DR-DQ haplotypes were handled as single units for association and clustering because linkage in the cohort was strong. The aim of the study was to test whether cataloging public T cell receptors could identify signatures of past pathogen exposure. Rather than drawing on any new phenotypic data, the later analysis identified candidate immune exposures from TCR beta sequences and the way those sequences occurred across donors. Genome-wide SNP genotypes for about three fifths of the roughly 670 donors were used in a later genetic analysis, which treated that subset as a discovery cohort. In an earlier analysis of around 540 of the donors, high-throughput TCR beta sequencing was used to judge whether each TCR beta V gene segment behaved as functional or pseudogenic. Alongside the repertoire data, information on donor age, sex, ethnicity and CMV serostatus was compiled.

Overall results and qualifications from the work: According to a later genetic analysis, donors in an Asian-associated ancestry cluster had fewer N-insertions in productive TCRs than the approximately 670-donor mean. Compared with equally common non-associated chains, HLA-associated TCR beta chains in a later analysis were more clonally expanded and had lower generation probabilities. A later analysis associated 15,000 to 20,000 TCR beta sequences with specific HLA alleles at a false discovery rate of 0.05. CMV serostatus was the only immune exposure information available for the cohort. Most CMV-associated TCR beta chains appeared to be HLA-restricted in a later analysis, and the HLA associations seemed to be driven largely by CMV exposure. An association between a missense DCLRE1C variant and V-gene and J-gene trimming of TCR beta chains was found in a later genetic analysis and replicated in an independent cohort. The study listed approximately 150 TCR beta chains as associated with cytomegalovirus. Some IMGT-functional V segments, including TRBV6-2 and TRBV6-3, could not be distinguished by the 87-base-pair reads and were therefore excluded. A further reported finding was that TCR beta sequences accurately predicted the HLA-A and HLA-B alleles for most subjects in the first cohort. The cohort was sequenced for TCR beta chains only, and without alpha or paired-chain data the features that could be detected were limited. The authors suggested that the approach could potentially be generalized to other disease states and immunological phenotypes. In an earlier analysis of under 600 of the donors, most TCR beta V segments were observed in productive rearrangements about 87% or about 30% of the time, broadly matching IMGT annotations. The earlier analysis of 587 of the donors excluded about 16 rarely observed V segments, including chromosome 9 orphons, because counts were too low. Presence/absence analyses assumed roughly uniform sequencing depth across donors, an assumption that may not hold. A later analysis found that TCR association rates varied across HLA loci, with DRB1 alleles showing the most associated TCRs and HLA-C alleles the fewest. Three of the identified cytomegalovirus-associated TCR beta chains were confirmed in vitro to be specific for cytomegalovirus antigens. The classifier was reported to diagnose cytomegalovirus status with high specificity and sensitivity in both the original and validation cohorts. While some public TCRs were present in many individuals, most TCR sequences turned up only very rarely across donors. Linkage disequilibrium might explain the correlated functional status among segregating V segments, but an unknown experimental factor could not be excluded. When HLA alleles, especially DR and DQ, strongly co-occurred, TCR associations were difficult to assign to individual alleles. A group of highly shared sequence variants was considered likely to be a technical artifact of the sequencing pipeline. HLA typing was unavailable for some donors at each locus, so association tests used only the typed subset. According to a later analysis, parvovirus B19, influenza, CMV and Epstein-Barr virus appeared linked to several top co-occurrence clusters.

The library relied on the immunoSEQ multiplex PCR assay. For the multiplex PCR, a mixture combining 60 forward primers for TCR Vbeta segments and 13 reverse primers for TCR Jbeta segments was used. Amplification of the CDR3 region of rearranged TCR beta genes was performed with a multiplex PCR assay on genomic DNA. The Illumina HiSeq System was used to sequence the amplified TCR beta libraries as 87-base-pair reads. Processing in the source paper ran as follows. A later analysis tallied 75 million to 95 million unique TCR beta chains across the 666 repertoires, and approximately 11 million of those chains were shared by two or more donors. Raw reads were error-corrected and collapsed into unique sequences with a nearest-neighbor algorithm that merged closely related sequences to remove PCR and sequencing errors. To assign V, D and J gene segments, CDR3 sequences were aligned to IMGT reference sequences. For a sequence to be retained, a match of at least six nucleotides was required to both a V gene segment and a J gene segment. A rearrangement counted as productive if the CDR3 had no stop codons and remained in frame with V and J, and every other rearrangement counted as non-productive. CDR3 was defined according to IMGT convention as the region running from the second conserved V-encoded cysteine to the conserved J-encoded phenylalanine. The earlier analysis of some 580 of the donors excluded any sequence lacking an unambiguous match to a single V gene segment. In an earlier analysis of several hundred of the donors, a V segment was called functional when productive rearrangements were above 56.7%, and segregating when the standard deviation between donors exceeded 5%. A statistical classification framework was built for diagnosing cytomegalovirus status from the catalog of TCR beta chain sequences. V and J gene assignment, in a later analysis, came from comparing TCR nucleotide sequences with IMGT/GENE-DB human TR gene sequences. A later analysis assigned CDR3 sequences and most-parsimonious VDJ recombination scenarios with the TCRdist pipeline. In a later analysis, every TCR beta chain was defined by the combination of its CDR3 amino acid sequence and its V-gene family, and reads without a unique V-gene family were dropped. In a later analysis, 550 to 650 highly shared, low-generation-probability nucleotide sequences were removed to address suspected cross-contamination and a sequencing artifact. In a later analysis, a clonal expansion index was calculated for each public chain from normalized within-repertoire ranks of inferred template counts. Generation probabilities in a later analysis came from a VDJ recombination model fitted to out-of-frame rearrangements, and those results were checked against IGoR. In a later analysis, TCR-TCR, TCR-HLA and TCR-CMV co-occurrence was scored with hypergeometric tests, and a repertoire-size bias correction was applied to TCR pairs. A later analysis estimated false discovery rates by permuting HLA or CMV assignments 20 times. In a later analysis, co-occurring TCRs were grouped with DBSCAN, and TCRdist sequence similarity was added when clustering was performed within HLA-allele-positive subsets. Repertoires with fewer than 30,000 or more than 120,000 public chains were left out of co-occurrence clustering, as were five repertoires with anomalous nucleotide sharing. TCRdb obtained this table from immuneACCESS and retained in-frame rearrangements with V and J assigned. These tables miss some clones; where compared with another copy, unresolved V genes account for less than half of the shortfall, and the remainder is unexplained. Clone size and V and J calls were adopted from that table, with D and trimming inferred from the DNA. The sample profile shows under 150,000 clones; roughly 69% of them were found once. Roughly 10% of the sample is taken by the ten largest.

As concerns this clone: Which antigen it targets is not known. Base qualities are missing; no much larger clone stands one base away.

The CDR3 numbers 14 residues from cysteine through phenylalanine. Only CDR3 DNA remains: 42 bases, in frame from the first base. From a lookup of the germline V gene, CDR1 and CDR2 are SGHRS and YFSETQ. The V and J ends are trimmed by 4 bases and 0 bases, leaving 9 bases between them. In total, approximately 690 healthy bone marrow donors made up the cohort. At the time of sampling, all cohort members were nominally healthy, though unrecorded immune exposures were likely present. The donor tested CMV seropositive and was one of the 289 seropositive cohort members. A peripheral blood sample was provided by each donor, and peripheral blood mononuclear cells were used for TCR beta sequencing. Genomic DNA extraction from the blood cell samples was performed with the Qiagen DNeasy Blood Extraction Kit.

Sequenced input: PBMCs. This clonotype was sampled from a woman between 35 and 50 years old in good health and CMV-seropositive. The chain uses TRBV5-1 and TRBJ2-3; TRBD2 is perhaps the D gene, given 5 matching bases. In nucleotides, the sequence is TGCGCCAGCAGCACCCTAGCTAGCACAGATACGCAGTATTTT. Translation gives CASSTLASTDTQYF.